This T cell receptor (beta chain) originates from a study of OX40 agonist ivuxolimab in advanced cancers. About the study: Patients receiving dose escalation had hepatocellular carcinoma, melanoma, renal cell or head and neck cancer. Of mixed ages from 23 to 79 and averaging around 60 years, the group was more than 65% male.

Deletions cut 6 bases from V and 9 bases from J, with 21 bases between. The length of the CDR3 is 14 residues. From germline, CDR1 is SGHNT and CDR2 YYREEE (reference sequence). Some clones are missing from TCRdb's copy, which holds only in-frame ones; the method was immunoSEQ multiplex PCR. The data hold 30,000 to 35,000 clones, with 81% observed a single time. This receptor was taken from an adult with an advanced solid tumor such as melanoma, head and neck, liver or kidney cancer. This specimen consisted of CD4+ or CD8+ T cells sorted from blood, obtained in a trial of the OX40 agonist ivuxolimab. V is TRBV5-4 and J is TRBJ1-2; a possible D gene is TRBD1 (5 bases). The CDR3 loop is CASIPTLDGASYTF. CDR3 coding DNA: TGTGCCAGCATCCCCACCTTAGACGGGGCGAGCTACACCTTC.